This T cell receptor beta chain is from a study of T cells in Graves' hyperthyroidism and ophthalmopathy. Study-wide results and caveats: A model of 13 V-J features distinguished ophthalmopathy from stable hyperthyroidism.

As concerns this clonotype: Its antigen is not identified.

Regions amplified from RNA transcripts were the TCR beta CDR3 regions. First-round RT-PCR of the TCR CDR3 relied on the HTBI primer set. TCRdb analysed the multiplex PCR reads with MiXCR anew, one entry per CDR3 protein. The sample lists about 400,000 distinct CDR3 sequences; about 16% were seen once. The ends were cut back, 0 bases at V and 2 bases at J, with 8 bases in the middle. Germline loops: CDR1 SGHVS, CDR2 FNYEAQ. The CDR3 covers 14 residues. Patients having uncontrolled infection, another autoimmune disease, pregnancy or lactation were not included. The chain joins TRBV7-6 to TRBJ2-7; no firm D call. Input material: blood. The receptor's source is a woman aged 25 to 45 with Graves' hyperthyroidism. DNA of the CDR3: TGTGCCAGCAGCTTAGCAGCCTCCACCTACGAGCAGTACTTC. This codes for CASSLAASTYEQYF.